This is a list of T cell receptor beta chains from one sample in a study of shared clonotypes between healthy human individuals. Some clones are missing from TCRdb's copy, which holds only in-frame ones; the method was immunoSEQ multiplex PCR. The sample lists some 2,100,000 clones, nearly 97% occurring once. The specimen sequenced was naive CD4+ T cells sorted from blood. These receptors were collected from a young man in good health. Each CDR3 is given with its conserved first and last residue. D genes are given only for firm matches. Clone sizes are given selectively: once, few, many, or a class where the clone is expanded.

length: 14; J: TRBJ2-3; V: TRBV10-3; size: NA; D: NA; DNA: TGTGCCATCAGTGAGTCAGCAAGCACAGATACGCAGTATTTT; CDR3: CAISESASTDTQYF
length: 16; J: TRBJ1-1; V: TRBV11-2; size: NA; D: TRBD1; DNA: TGTGCCAGCAGCTTCACAGGGGGTCTCCAGAACACTGAAGCTTTCTTT; CDR3: CASSFTGGLQNTEAFF
length: 13; J: TRBJ2-5; V: TRBV2; size: NA; D: TRBD2; DNA: TGTGCCAGCAGTGATGTTAGCGGGGGAACCCAGTACTTC; CDR3: CASSDVSGGTQYF
length: 17; J: TRBJ2-4; V: TRBV6-1; size: NA; D: NA; DNA: TGTGCCAGCAGTGAAACCCGACGGAGAGGGGTCAAAAACATTCAGTACTTC; CDR3: CASSETRRRGVKNIQYF
length: 13; J: TRBJ2-7; V: TRBV18; size: NA; D: NA; DNA: TGTGCCAGCTCACCAATCCAATTTGGCGAGCAGTACTTC; CDR3: CASSPIQFGEQYF
length: 13; J: TRBJ2-7; V: TRBV30; size: NA; D: TRBD1; DNA: TGTGCCTGCTGGACAGGGGTTTCCTACGAGCAGTACTTC; CDR3: CACWTGVSYEQYF
length: 16; J: TRBJ2-1; V: TRBV9; size: NA; D: NA; DNA: TGTGCCAGCAGCCAGGGGGGCCACGATCGGATGTATGAGCAGTTCTTC; CDR3: CASSQGGHDRMYEQFF
length: 19; J: TRBJ1-5; V: TRBV6-4; size: NA; D: NA; DNA: TGTGCCAGCAGTGACACGTGTGGAGGGAAAACGCGTCGGAATCAGCCCCAGCATTTT; CDR3: CASSDTCGGKTRRNQPQHF
length: 16; J: TRBJ2-3; V: TRBV30; size: once; D: TRBD2; DNA: TGTGCCTGGAGTGTTGGTGGGAGGGTTAGCACAGATACGCAGTATTTT; CDR3: CAWSVGGRVSTDTQYF
length: 14; J: TRBJ2-7; V: TRBV15; size: NA; D: TRBD2; DNA: TGTGCCACCAGGCTAGCGGGAGCAGGATACGAGCAGTACTTC; CDR3: CATRLAGAGYEQYF
length: 15; J: TRBJ1-5; V: TRBV27; size: NA; D: NA; DNA: TGTGCCAGCAGCATCCGGGGTTTAGGCAATCAGCCCCAGCATTTT; CDR3: CASSIRGLGNQPQHF